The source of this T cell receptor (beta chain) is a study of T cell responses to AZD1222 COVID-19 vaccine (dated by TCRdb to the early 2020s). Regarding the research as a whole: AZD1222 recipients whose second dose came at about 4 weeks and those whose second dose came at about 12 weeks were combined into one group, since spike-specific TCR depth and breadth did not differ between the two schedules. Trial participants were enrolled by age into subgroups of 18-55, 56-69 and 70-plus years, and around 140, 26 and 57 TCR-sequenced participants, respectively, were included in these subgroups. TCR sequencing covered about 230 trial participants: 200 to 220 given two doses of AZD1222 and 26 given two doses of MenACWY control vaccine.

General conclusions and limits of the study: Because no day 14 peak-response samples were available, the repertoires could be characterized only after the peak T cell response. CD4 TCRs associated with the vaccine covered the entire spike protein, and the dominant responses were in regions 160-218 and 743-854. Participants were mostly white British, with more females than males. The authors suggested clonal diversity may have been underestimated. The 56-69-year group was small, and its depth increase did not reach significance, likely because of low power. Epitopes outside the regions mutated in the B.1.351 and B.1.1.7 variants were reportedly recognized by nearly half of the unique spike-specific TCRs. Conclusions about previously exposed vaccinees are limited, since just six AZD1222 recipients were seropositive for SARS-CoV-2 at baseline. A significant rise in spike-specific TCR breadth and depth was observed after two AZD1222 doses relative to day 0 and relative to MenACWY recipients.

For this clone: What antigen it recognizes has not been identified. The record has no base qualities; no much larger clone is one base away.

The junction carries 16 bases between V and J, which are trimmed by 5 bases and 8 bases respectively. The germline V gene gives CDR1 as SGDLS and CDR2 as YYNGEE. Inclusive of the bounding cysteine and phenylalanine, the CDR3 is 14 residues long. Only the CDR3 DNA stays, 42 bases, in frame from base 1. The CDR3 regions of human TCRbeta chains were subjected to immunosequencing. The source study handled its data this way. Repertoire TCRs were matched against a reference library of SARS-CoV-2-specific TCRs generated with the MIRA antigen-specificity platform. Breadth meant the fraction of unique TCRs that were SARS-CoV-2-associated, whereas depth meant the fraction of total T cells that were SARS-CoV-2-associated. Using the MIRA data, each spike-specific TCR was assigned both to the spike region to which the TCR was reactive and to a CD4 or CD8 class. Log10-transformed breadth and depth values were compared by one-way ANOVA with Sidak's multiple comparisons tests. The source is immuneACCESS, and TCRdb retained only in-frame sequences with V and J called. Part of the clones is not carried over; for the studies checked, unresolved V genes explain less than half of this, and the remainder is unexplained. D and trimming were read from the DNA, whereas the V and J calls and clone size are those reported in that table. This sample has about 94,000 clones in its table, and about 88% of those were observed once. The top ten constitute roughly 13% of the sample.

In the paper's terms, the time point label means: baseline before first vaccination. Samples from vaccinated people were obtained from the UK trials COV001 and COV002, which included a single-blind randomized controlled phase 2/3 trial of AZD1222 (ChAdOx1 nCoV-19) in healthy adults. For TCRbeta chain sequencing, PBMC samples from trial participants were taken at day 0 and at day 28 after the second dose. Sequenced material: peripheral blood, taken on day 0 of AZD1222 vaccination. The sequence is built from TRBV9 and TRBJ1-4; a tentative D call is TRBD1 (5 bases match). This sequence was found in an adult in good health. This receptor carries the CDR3 CASSKWDGAEKLFF. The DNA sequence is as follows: TGTGCCAGCAGTAAATGGGACGGCGCGGAAAAACTGTTTTTT.